The rows below give T cell receptor beta chains drawn from one sample of a study of T-cell reconstitution after alpha-beta-depleted transplantation in children. TCRdb re-called the PCR reads through MiXCR, storing one row per CDR3 protein. The sample shows some 500,000 distinct CDR3 sequences, approximately 20% of them seen only once. The specimen was PBMCs from the stem cell graft donor, collected from the stem cell graft. The receptors derive from a human donor who donated a stem cell graft to a child with acute lymphoblastic leukemia. The CDR3 runs from the conserved cysteine through the conserved F or W. D genes are given only for firm matches. Size is omitted from some rows. Given values are once, few, many or a class for expanded clones.

j_call clone_size v_call d_call cdr3_aa cdr3_nt
TRBJ2-1 few TRBV24-1 NA CATSRGLVNEQFF TGTGCCACCAGTCGGGGCTTAGTGAATGAGCAGTTCTTC
TRBJ2-1 NA TRBV21-1 NA CASSRREGNEQFF TGTGCCAGCAGCAGGAGGGAGGGCAATGAGCAGTTCTTC
TRBJ1-2 NA TRBV5-6 NA CASSFFTGSTYGYTF TGTGCCAGCAGCTTTTTCACAGGGAGCACCTATGGCTACACCTTC
TRBJ2-4 NA TRBV20-1 TRBD1 CSASPDRDWKNIQYF TGCAGTGCTAGCCCCGACAGGGATTGGAAAAACATTCAGTACTTC
TRBJ1-1 few TRBV12-3/TRBV12-4 NA CASSFGRDNTEAFF TGTGCCAGCAGTTTTGGGAGGGACAACACTGAAGCTTTCTTT
TRBJ2-7 NA TRBV6-5 TRBD2 CASSYFGTIPYEQYF TGTGCCAGCAGTTACTTCGGGACTATTCCCTACGAGCAGTACTTC
TRBJ2-5 NA TRBV28 TRBD2 CASSFTLAGVRETQYF TGTGCCAGCAGTTTCACGCTAGCGGGAGTCCGGGAGACCCAGTACTTC
TRBJ1-4 few TRBV20-1 TRBD1 CSAIRGEKLFF TGCAGTGCTATCAGGGGGGAAAAACTGTTTTTT
TRBJ2-4 NA TRBV7-9 TRBD1 CASSPGQRWDIQYF TGTGCCAGCAGCCCGGGACAGAGGTGGGACATTCAGTACTTC
TRBJ1-1 NA TRBV5-1 NA CASSFSGQGNTEAFF TGCGCCAGCAGCTTTAGTGGCCAGGGCAACACTGAAGCTTTCTTT
TRBJ2-3 few TRBV15 NA CATSRDSLGADTQYF TGTGCCACCAGCAGAGATTCCCTAGGGGCAGATACGCAGTATTTT
TRBJ2-1 NA TRBV12-3/TRBV12-4 NA CASSSGAHQFF TGTGCCAGCAGTTCCGGAGCGCACCAGTTCTTC
TRBJ2-1 few TRBV27 TRBD1 CASSLSYFISGQGRNEQFF TGTGCCAGCAGTTTGAGTTATTTCATTTCGGGACAGGGACGCAATGAGCAGTTCTTC
TRBJ2-5 NA TRBV11-2 TRBD1 CASSSVQGVRETQYF TGTGCCAGCAGCTCAGTACAGGGGGTACGGGAGACCCAGTACTTC
TRBJ2-3 NA TRBV7-3 TRBD2 CASSLGTSGAQDTQYF TGTGCCAGCAGCTTGGGGACTAGCGGGGCCCAAGATACGCAGTATTTT
TRBJ1-2 NA TRBV7-3 NA CASSPGGPGKDGYTF TGTGCCAGCAGCCCGGGAGGGCCCGGGAAGGATGGCTACACCTTC
TRBJ2-1 few TRBV12-3/TRBV12-4 TRBD2 CASSLAAGGPYNEQFF TGTGCCAGCAGTTTAGCAGCGGGAGGGCCCTACAATGAGCAGTTCTTC
TRBJ2-2 few TRBV6-5 TRBD2 CASSYSSGRGGELFF TGTGCCAGCAGTTACTCTAGCGGGAGGGGCGGGGAGCTGTTTTTT
TRBJ2-4 few TRBV4-1 TRBD2 CASSPGLAGELAKNIQYF TGCGCCAGCAGCCCCGGACTAGCGGGAGAGTTAGCCAAAAACATTCAGTACTTC
TRBJ2-2 NA TRBV4-2 TRBD1 CASSQAGQGAWVLGELFF TGTGCCAGCAGCCAAGCTGGGCAGGGGGCGTGGGTGCTTGGGGAGCTGTTTTTT